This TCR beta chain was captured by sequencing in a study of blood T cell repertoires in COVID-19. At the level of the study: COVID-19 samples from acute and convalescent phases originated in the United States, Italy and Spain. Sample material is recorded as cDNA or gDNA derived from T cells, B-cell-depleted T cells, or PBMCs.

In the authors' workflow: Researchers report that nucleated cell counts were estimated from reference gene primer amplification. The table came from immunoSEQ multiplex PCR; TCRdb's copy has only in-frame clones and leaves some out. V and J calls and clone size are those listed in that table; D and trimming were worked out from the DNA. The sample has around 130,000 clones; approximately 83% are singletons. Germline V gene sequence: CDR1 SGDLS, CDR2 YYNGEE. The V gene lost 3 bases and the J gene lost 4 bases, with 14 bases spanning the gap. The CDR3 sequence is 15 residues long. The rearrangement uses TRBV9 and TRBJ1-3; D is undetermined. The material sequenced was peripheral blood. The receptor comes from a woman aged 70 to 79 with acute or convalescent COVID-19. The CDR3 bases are TGTGCCAGCAGCGCCCCCGAGGTTCAAGGAAACACCATATATTTT. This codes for CASSAPEVQGNTIYF.